This TCR beta chain was identified during a study of T cell responses to AZD1222 COVID-19 vaccine (dated by TCRdb to about 2021). With respect to the entire study: AZD1222 recipients with second doses at about 4 weeks or about 12 weeks were pooled, because spike-specific TCR depth and breadth did not differ between schedules. TCR sequencing covered fewer than 250 trial participants: 200 to 210 given two doses of AZD1222 and 26 given two doses of MenACWY control vaccine. Trial participants were enrolled by age into 18-55, 56-69 and 70-plus year subgroups, with roughly 160, 29 and 62 TCR-sequenced participants respectively.

As concerns this clone: The clone's antigen remains unknown. Base-call qualities are not available, and no considerably larger clone is one nucleotide away.

Interpreted using the paper, the time point label stands for: baseline before first vaccination. Vaccinee samples came from UK trials COV001 and COV002, including a single-blind randomized controlled phase 2/3 trial of AZD1222 (ChAdOx1 nCoV-19) in healthy adults. For TCRbeta chain sequencing, PBMC samples were collected from trial participants at day 0 and at day 28 after the second dose. Overall study outcomes, separate from this receptor: In the small 56-69-year group, the increase in depth fell short of significance, most likely because of low power. After two AZD1222 doses, both the breadth and the depth of spike-specific TCRs were significantly higher than at day 0 and than in MenACWY recipients. Vaccine-associated CD4 TCRs spanned the whole spike protein, with dominant responses in regions 160-218 and 743-854. Because no day 14 peak-response samples were available, the repertoires could be characterized only after the peak T cell response. Most participants were white British and females outnumbered males, and the authors suggested that clonal diversity may have been underestimated. Epitopes outside the regions mutated in the B.1.351 and B.1.1.7 variants were reportedly recognized by nearly half of the unique spike-specific TCRs. Conclusions about previously exposed vaccinees are limited because only five or six AZD1222 recipients were SARS-CoV-2 seropositive at baseline.

The CDR3 regions of human TCRbeta chains were subjected to immunosequencing. On the authors' methods: Repertoire TCRs were checked for matches against a reference library of SARS-CoV-2-specific TCRs that had been generated using the MIRA antigen-specificity platform. Breadth meant the fraction of unique TCRs that were SARS-CoV-2-associated, whereas depth meant the fraction of total T cells that were SARS-CoV-2-associated. Using the MIRA data, each spike-specific TCR was mapped to the spike region that the TCR reacts to and placed in a CD4 or CD8 class. Log10-transformed breadth and depth values were compared by one-way ANOVA with Sidak's multiple comparisons tests. Entries here come from immuneACCESS through TCRdb and include only in-frame sequences with V and J called. Some clones fail to appear in such tables; in the studies checked, an unresolved V gene covers under half of the shortfall, and the cause of the remainder is unknown. The DNA was the basis for D and trimming; V, J and clone size are from that table. This sample gives 120,000 to 150,000 clones in total; around 90% of them show up just once. The leading ten clones occupy approximately 3% of the sample.

This receptor was identified in an adult in good health. Here the sequenced sample was peripheral blood, taken on day 0 of AZD1222 vaccination.

The CDR3 is CASSLTYPGQPYEQYF. The DNA sequence is given as TGCGCCAGCAGCTTAACCTACCCGGGACAGCCCTACGAGCAGTACTTC. The chain uses TRBV4-3 and TRBJ2-7; 7 nucleotides in the junction match TRBD1. There are 16 amino acids in the CDR3, from cysteine to phenylalanine inclusive. Kept here is only the CDR3 DNA, which spans 48 bases and is read in frame from base 1. After removal of 5 bases from V and 2 bases from J, the junction retains 12 bases not matched to a gene. Based on the germline V gene, the CDR1 and CDR2 sequences are LGHNA and YSLEER.